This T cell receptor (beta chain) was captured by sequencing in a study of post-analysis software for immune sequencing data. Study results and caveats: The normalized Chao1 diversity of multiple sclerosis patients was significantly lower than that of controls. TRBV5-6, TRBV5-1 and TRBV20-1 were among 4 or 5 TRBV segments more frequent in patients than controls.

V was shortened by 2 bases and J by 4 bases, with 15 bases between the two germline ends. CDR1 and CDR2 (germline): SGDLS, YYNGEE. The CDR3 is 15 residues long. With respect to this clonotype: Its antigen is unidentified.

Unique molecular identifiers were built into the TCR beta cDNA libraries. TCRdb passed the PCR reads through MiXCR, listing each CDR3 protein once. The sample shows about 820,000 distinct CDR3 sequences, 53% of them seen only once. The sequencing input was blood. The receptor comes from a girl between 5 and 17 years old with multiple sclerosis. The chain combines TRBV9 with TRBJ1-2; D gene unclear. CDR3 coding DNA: TGTGCCAGCAGCGTCTCACCCCAAAGCAGCTATGGCTACACCTTC. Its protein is CASSVSPQSSYGYTF.